This TCR beta chain was sequenced during a study of control samples from healthy donors and cancer patients. Some clones are missing from TCRdb's copy, which holds only in-frame ones; the method was immunoSEQ multiplex PCR. The sample shows around 14,000 clones, roughly 80% of them seen only once. There are 15 residues in the CDR3. V lost 3 bases, J lost 6 bases, and 18 bases lay in between. Germline CDR1 is SGHAT and CDR2 is FQNNGV. As for this clone: Other DNA sequences in this sample translate to the same CDR3.

The chain carries TRBV11-2 and TRBJ2-7, with D possibly being TRBD2 (7 bases). Sequenced: formalin-fixed, paraffin-embedded tissue. The clonotype originates from a female donor with lung cancer. CDR3 in amino acids: CASSLGRGGQGEQYF. The CDR3 DNA sequence: TGTGCCAGCAGCTTGGGAAGGGGGGGGCAGGGCGAGCAGTACTTC.